The 18 T cell receptor beta chains in this list originate from one sample, sequenced in a study of OX40 agonist ivuxolimab in advanced cancers. Profiling relied on immunoSEQ multiplex PCR, and the TCRdb table lists in-frame clones only, not all of them. The sample has roughly 30,000 clones; around 88% are singletons. The sample here was CD4+ or CD8+ T cells sorted from blood, taken in a trial of the OX40 agonist ivuxolimab. The receptors come from an adult with an advanced solid tumor such as melanoma, head and neck, liver or kidney cancer.

The rearrangement joins TRBV27 to TRBJ1-5; 7 bases align to TRBD1. The CDR3 totals 15 residues. In germline, CDR1 is MNHEY, CDR2 SMNVEV (reference sequence). Trimming cost V 2 bases and J 3 bases; bases outside gene matches: 4. CDR3 region: CASSLGQAFNQPQHF. CDR3 bases: TGTGCCAGCAGTTTAGGACAGGCGTTCAATCAGCCCCAGCATTTT.

This sequence joins TRBV6-5 and TRBJ2-1; D remains unclear. Germline V gives CDR1 MNHEY, CDR2 SVGAGI. Between the trimmed V and J ends, which lost 0 bases and 4 bases, there was a span of 10 bases. This CDR3 contains 15 residues. CDR3 nucleotide sequence: TGTGCCAGCAGTTACTCGACAACGGTATACAATGAGCAGTTCTTC. Its protein is CASSYSTTVYNEQFF.

This chain connects TRBV23-1 to TRBJ1-2; TRBD1 is a possible D gene (6 bases). TRBV23-1 is labeled an ORF, and its function is uncertain. This CDR3 spans 15 amino acids. The V end was cut by 2 bases, the J end by 6 bases, with 16 bases between. CDR3 in amino acids: CASSQAAGAGDGYTF. The CDR3 nucleotides are TGCGCCAGCAGTCAAGCTGCAGGGGCCGGGGATGGCTACACCTTC.

The J gene is TRBJ2-5, the V gene TRBV5-4, with D unclear. Germline V gene lookup returns CDR1 SGHNT and CDR2 YYREEE (reference sequence). V was cut by 0 bases and J by 5 bases, with 14 bases left in between. The CDR3 has 15 amino acids. CDR3 amino acids: CASSLVHAPAETQYF. The DNA of the CDR3 is TGTGCCAGCAGCTTGGTTCACGCCCCGGCTGAGACCCAGTACTTC.

This clone was counted once. The chain uses TRBV9 and TRBJ2-7; 9 bases map to TRBD2. The V and J ends lost 4 bases and 3 bases, in that order; junction bases with no gene match: 5. CDR1 is SGDLS, CDR2 YYNGEE, per germline. The CDR3 sequence is 14 residues long. CDR3 region: CASSKAGGFYEQYF. The CDR3 DNA reads as TGTGCCAGCAGCAAAGCGGGGGGATTCTACGAGCAGTACTTC.

This chain connects TRBV21-1 to TRBJ2-4; the table gives TRBD1 as D, unverified against the DNA. TRBV21-1 has pseudogene status. This CDR3 is 18 amino acids long. For the CDR3, the DNA is TGTGCCAGCAGCATTTCGATAGGACAGAGATTAGCCAAAAACATTCAGTACTTC. It yields the protein CASSISIGQRLAKNIQYF.

The chain is built from TRBV7-9 and TRBJ2-7; 7 positions agree with TRBD1. The CDR3 runs 15 residues. CDR1 is SEHNR, CDR2 FQNEAQ, per germline (reference sequence). The trim removed 5 bases at V and 2 bases at J, leaving 9 bases unmatched. CDR3 region: CASSPLQGSPYEQYF. CDR3 in DNA: TGTGCCAGCAGCCCGTTACAGGGGTCCCCCTACGAGCAGTACTTC. The entire variable domain, with the rest obtained from reference TRBV7-9 and TRBJ2-7, is as follows: DTGVSQNPRHKITKRGQNVTFRCDPISEHNRLYWYRQTLGQGPEFLTYFQNEAQLEKSRLLSDRFSAERPKGSFSTLEIQRTEQGDSAMYLCASSPLQGSPYEQYFGPGTRLTVT.

This clone was found once. The chain combines TRBV27 with TRBJ2-1, with no clear D. With 3 bases removed from V and 3 bases from J, the gap between germline ends came to 9 bases. Germline V gene data show CDR1 as MNHEY and CDR2 as SMNVEV (reference sequence). The CDR3 is made up of 14 amino acids. CDR3 protein: CASSFGQIYNEQFF. For the CDR3, the DNA is TGTGCCAGCAGTTTTGGGCAGATCTACAATGAGCAGTTCTTC.

J is TRBJ2-2 and V is TRBV9; D gene uncertain. The V gene's germline CDR1 is SGDLS and CDR2 YYNGEE. The CDR3 has 15 residues. Trimming cost V 0 bases and J 5 bases, with 11 bases left between them. CDR3 residues: CASSVDWGGTGELFF. In DNA, the CDR3 is TGTGCCAGCAGCGTAGATTGGGGTGGGACCGGGGAGCTGTTTTTT.

The chain recombines TRBV30 with TRBJ2-3, with no clear D. The CDR3 runs 14 residues. Germline V gene lookup returns CDR1 GTSNPN and CDR2 SVGIG (reference sequence). Trimming cost V 0 bases and J 2 bases, with 9 bases left between them. CDR3 loop: CAWSVWHPTDTQYF. As DNA, the CDR3 is TGTGCCTGGAGTGTTTGGCACCCCACAGATACGCAGTATTTT.

The gene calls are TRBV11-2 and TRBJ2-2; 8 bases match TRBD2. This CDR3 has 17 residues. In germline, CDR1 is SGHAT, CDR2 FQNNGV. The trim removed 2 bases at V and 6 bases at J, leaving 11 bases unmatched. The CDR3 loop reads CASSLTPSGGPAGELFF. The CDR3 DNA reads TGTGCCAGCAGCTTAACCCCGTCGGGGGGGCCTGCCGGGGAGCTGTTTTTT.

This clone was observed a few times. The V gene is TRBV18, the J gene TRBJ2-1; D call uncertain. Trimming stripped 6 bases from V and 8 bases from J, with 17 bases between. CDR1 KGHSH and CDR2 LQKENI come from the germline V gene. The CDR3 consists of 14 residues. The CDR3 DNA sequence: TGTGCCAGCTCTGGTGCGAAGGGAACTTATGAGCAGTTCTTC. This translates into CASSGAKGTYEQFF.

Here the CDR3 DNA reads TGCGCCAGCAGCTTGTTCTACAGGGAGCCGTCGGACGAGCAGTACTTC. It encodes CASSLFYREPSDEQYF. The chain couples TRBV5-1 to TRBJ2-7, with a possible D match to TRBD1 (6 bases). Germline lookup yields CDR1 SGHRS and CDR2 YFSETQ. The CDR3 is 16 residues long. V was trimmed by 1 base and J by 5 bases, leaving 19 bases between them.

The rearrangement links TRBV5-1 to TRBJ2-7; 8 bases are shared with TRBD2. Trimming removed 0 bases from V and 2 bases from J; junction bases left unmatched: 4. The CDR3 runs 15 residues. CDR1 is SGHRS, CDR2 YFSETQ, per germline. The CDR3: CASSLDQRGTYEQYF. CDR3 DNA sequence: TGCGCCAGCAGCTTGGATCAGCGGGGGACCTACGAGCAGTACTTC.

This clone was detected ten times or more. This chain links TRBV5-6 with TRBJ1-6; tentatively, D is TRBD1 (5 bases). Germline assignment: CDR1 SGHDT and CDR2 YYEEEE. Trimming left V 1 base short and J 8 bases short, with 16 bases between. The CDR3 loop spans 16 amino acids. The CDR3 loop is CASSLNARAWYSPLHF. The DNA for the CDR3 is TGTGCCAGCAGCTTGAATGCCAGGGCTTGGTATTCACCCCTCCACTTT.

This sequence joins TRBV12-5 and TRBJ2-7, with a weak D call TRBD2 (6 bases). V was shortened by 5 bases and J by 2 bases, with 13 bases between the two germline ends. The CDR3 is 14 amino acids. Germline V CDR1 and CDR2: LGHNT, FRNRAP. CDR3 bases: TGTGCTAGTGGTGACGGGCTAGCGACCTACGAGCAGTACTTC. It yields the protein CASGDGLATYEQYF.

The V and J genes are TRBV19 and TRBJ2-7, with 7 bases that match TRBD1. Looked up from germline, CDR1 is LNHDA and CDR2 is SQIVND (reference sequence). The CDR3 covers 13 residues. V lost 5 bases to trimming and J lost 3 bases; unmatched junction nucleotides: 4. This CDR3 reads CASSSGTVYEQYF. CDR3 bases: TGTGCCAGTAGTTCCGGGACAGTCTACGAGCAGTACTTC.

The chain uses TRBV18 and TRBJ2-7; perhaps TRBD1 as D (5 bases). The CDR3 is 18 residues long. Germline values: CDR1 KGHSH, CDR2 LQKENI. V gave up 2 bases and J gave up 0 bases, with 20 bases separating them. The CDR3 DNA sequence: TGTGCCAGCTCACCATCCCACCACGATCAGACAGTCTCCTACGAGCAGTACTTC. Translation gives CASSPSHHDQTVSYEQYF. Based on the CDR3 plus reference TRBV18 and TRBJ2-7, the full variable domain is NAGVMQNPRHLVRRRGQEARLRCSPMKGHSHVYWYRQLPEEGLKFMVYLQKENIIDESGMPKERFSAEFPKEGPSILRIQQVVRGDSAAYFCASSPSHHDQTVSYEQYFGPGTRLTVT.